The 5 T cell receptor beta chains listed next were all sequenced from one sample in a study of T cell changes during pregnancy in multiple sclerosis. Repertoires were generated with immunoSEQ multiplex PCR, while TCRdb's copy carries only in-frame clones and drops some. The sample carries 80,000 to 130,000 clones, 94% recorded once. Sequencing used peripheral blood, obtained before pregnancy. The receptors were gathered from a female donor with multiple sclerosis, enrolled in a pregnancy study.

There are a few counts of this clone. This sequence joins TRBV20-1 and TRBJ1-1; D is unclear. The CDR3 is made up of 11 amino acids. Trimming cost V 4 bases and J 0 bases, with 3 bases left between them. CDR1 is DFQATT, CDR2 SNEGSKA, per germline (reference sequence). The CDR3 sequence: CSAKLNTEAFF. Here the CDR3 DNA reads TGCAGTGCTAAGCTGAACACTGAAGCTTTCTTT.

The chain is built from TRBV27 and TRBJ2-2; D is undetermined. The CDR3 loop spans 15 amino acids. The germline V gene has CDR1 MNHEY and CDR2 SMNVEV (reference sequence). V lost 0 bases and J lost 1, with 6 bases in between. The CDR3 DNA follows: TGTGCCAGCAGTTTATCGCGACAGAACACCGGGGAGCTGTTTTTT. Translated, it gives CASSLSRQNTGELFF.

The gene calls are TRBV15 and TRBJ1-5, with D possibly TRBD1 on 5 matching bases. Germline V CDR1 and CDR2: LNHNV, YYDKDF (reference sequence). This CDR3 spans 13 amino acids. Trimming removed 6 bases from V and 6 bases from J, with 12 bases in between. CDR3 coding DNA: TGTGCCACCAGGGCAGGGAGGTCTCAGCCCCAGCATTTT. This gives the protein CATRAGRSQPQHF.

The sample holds one count of this clone. This chain links TRBV2 with TRBJ2-4, with TRBD1 identical over 7 bases. V shed 3 bases, J shed 0 bases, and the junction held 8 bases outside the gene matches. The CDR3 is 17 amino acids. Germline V lookup: CDR1 SNHLY, CDR2 FYNNEI. The CDR3: CASSEIGQVVAKNIQYF. DNA for the CDR3: TGTGCCAGCAGTGAGATAGGACAGGTTGTAGCCAAAAACATTCAGTACTTC.

The rearrangement joins TRBV2 to TRBJ1-2; 8 bases map to TRBD1. Germline CDR1 is SNHLY and CDR2 is FYNNEI. The CDR3 consists of 12 residues. The V and J ends lost 8 bases and 4 bases, in that order; junction bases with no gene match: 3. The CDR3 is CASLDRVYGYTF. The CDR3 DNA follows: TGTGCCAGCCTGGACAGGGTCTATGGCTACACCTTC.